The rows below give T cell receptor beta chains drawn from one sample of a study of radiation and T cells in renal cell carcinoma. TCRdb keeps only in-frame clones here, not all; method: immunoSEQ multiplex PCR. The sample lists approximately 140,000 clones, over 80% occurring once. The specimen comprised blood, sampled from a patient whose treatment included radiotherapy and nephrectomy. The receptors here all came from a woman in her fifties or sixties with renal cell carcinoma. The CDR3 runs from the conserved cysteine through the conserved F or W. D genes are given only for firm matches. Clone size is stated in some rows and not others, as once, few, many or a class when expanded.

J gene: TRBJ2-5; V gene: TRBV7-2; D gene: .; clone size: once; CDR3 DNA: TGTGCCAGCAGTCCAACCTTGGAGGGCAGTCGGGAGACCCAGTACTTC; CDR3 protein: CASSPTLEGSRETQYF
J gene: TRBJ2-7; V gene: TRBV14; D gene: .; clone size: .; CDR3 DNA: TGTGCCAGCAGCCAAATGAGCTCCTACGAGCAGTACTTC; CDR3 protein: CASSQMSSYEQYF
J gene: TRBJ2-7; V gene: TRBV4-1; D gene: .; clone size: .; CDR3 DNA: TGCGCCAGCAGCCAAGAACTTGGGGGCAGGGAGCAGTACTTC; CDR3 protein: CASSQELGGREQYF
J gene: TRBJ1-2; V gene: TRBV5-1; D gene: TRBD1; clone size: .; CDR3 DNA: TGCGCCAGCGAGCGAGGACAGGGAAGGGATGGCTACACCTTC; CDR3 protein: CASERGQGRDGYTF
J gene: TRBJ1-6; V gene: TRBV2; D gene: .; clone size: .; CDR3 DNA: TGTGCCAGCAGCGTACTCGGGGGCGCCGATAATTCACCCCTCCACTTT; CDR3 protein: CASSVLGGADNSPLHF
J gene: TRBJ1-4; V gene: TRBV27; D gene: TRBD1; clone size: few; CDR3 DNA: TGTGCCAGCGGACAGGATTACACAACTAATGAAAAACTGTTTTTT; CDR3 protein: CASGQDYTTNEKLFF
J gene: TRBJ2-7; V gene: TRBV7-2; D gene: .; clone size: .; CDR3 DNA: TGTGCCAGCAGCGGAGGAGGAGGGGGCGTTTGGTTGGAGCAGTACTTC; CDR3 protein: CASSGGGGGVWLEQYF
J gene: TRBJ1-1; V gene: TRBV10-2; D gene: TRBD1; clone size: .; CDR3 DNA: TGCGCCAGCAGTCACCGGGACAGGGGGCTGCTCGGAGCTTTCTTT; CDR3 protein: CASSHRDRGLLGAFF
J gene: TRBJ1-5; V gene: TRBV19; D gene: .; clone size: .; CDR3 DNA: TGTGCCAGTAGTGCAATATTTGGCAGCAATCAGCCCCAGCATTTT; CDR3 protein: CASSAIFGSNQPQHF
J gene: TRBJ1-2; V gene: TRBV5-4; D gene: .; clone size: .; CDR3 DNA: TGTGCCAGCAGCTTGGAGGCAGGGGTGTATGGCTACACCTTC; CDR3 protein: CASSLEAGVYGYTF
J gene: TRBJ2-1; V gene: TRBV7-2; D gene: .; clone size: .; CDR3 DNA: TGTGCCAGCAGCTTATTTACTGGTAATGAGCAGTTCTTC; CDR3 protein: CASSLFTGNEQFF
J gene: TRBJ2-4; V gene: TRBV7-2; D gene: .; clone size: .; CDR3 DNA: TGTGCCAGCAGCCGACAGGAGGGAGGGGTACACATTCAGTACTTC; CDR3 protein: CASSRQEGGVHIQYF
J gene: TRBJ2-1; V gene: TRBV2; D gene: .; clone size: .; CDR3 DNA: TGTGCCAGCAGTGAAGCGCTTAGGACCAACAATGAGCAGTTCTTC; CDR3 protein: CASSEALRTNNEQFF
J gene: TRBJ2-7; V gene: TRBV7-2; D gene: .; clone size: .; CDR3 DNA: TGTGCCAGCCGTGACCTCAGCGAGCAGTACTTC; CDR3 protein: CASRDLSEQYF
J gene: TRBJ2-7; V gene: TRBV5-6; D gene: TRBD2; clone size: .; CDR3 DNA: TGTGCCAGCAGCTCGCTCTCGGCGGGGGGCTACGAGCAGTACTTC; CDR3 protein: CASSSLSAGGYEQYF
J gene: TRBJ2-7; V gene: TRBV5-6; D gene: TRBD1; clone size: .; CDR3 DNA: TGTGCCAGCAGCGGAAACAGGGGAGCCTACGAGCAGTACTTC; CDR3 protein: CASSGNRGAYEQYF
J gene: TRBJ2-3; V gene: TRBV5-1; D gene: .; clone size: .; CDR3 DNA: TGCGCCAGCAGCTTGTCTGGGGGCAAAGATACGCAGTATTTT; CDR3 protein: CASSLSGGKDTQYF
J gene: TRBJ1-1; V gene: TRBV19; D gene: .; clone size: .; CDR3 DNA: TGTGCCAGTAGTCCGGTTGAGGCAAAAGCTTTCTTT; CDR3 protein: CASSPVEAKAFF
J gene: TRBJ1-4; V gene: TRBV5-1; D gene: TRBD1; clone size: .; CDR3 DNA: TGCGCCAGCAGCCCTCAGACAGGGGGCGTTGAAAAACTGTTTTTT; CDR3 protein: CASSPQTGGVEKLFF
J gene: TRBJ2-7; V gene: TRBV2; D gene: TRBD2; clone size: .; CDR3 DNA: TGTGCCAGCAGTGAATTGAGCGGGGATTCCTACGAGCAGTACTTC; CDR3 protein: CASSELSGDSYEQYF
J gene: TRBJ2-2; V gene: TRBV18; D gene: .; clone size: few; CDR3 DNA: TGTGCCAGCTCAGGGGACTTGAACACCGGGGAGCTGTTTTTT; CDR3 protein: CASSGDLNTGELFF
J gene: TRBJ1-3; V gene: TRBV4-3; D gene: .; clone size: .; CDR3 DNA: TGCGCCAGCAGCCAAGATGACAGCTCTGGAAACACCATATATTTT; CDR3 protein: CASSQDDSSGNTIYF
J gene: TRBJ1-2; V gene: TRBV30; D gene: .; clone size: .; CDR3 DNA: TGTGCCTGGTTTAGATTAGGAATTTATGGCTACACCTTC; CDR3 protein: CAWFRLGIYGYTF
J gene: TRBJ2-7; V gene: TRBV19; D gene: .; clone size: .; CDR3 DNA: TGTGCCAGTAGCCGCAGATACCCCGGCGAGCAGTACTTC; CDR3 protein: CASSRRYPGEQYF
J gene: TRBJ2-7; V gene: TRBV28; D gene: TRBD1; clone size: .; CDR3 DNA: TGTGCCAGCAGTACCCCCGGGACAGGGCACGAGCAGTACTTC; CDR3 protein: CASSTPGTGHEQYF
J gene: TRBJ1-1; V gene: TRBV2; D gene: .; clone size: .; CDR3 DNA: TGTGCCAGCAGTTGGACACCACCGGACACTGAAGCTTTCTTT; CDR3 protein: CASSWTPPDTEAFF
J gene: TRBJ1-1; V gene: TRBV9; D gene: .; clone size: .; CDR3 DNA: TGTGCCAGCAGCGTAGCTAGTTCCATGAACACTGAAGCTTTCTTT; CDR3 protein: CASSVASSMNTEAFF
J gene: TRBJ2-7; V gene: TRBV6-6; D gene: .; clone size: .; CDR3 DNA: TGTGCCAGCAGTTTCCGGGACGGTCCCTACGAGCAGTACTTC; CDR3 protein: CASSFRDGPYEQYF
J gene: TRBJ1-1; V gene: TRBV5-1; D gene: .; clone size: .; CDR3 DNA: TGCGCCAGCAGCTTGGTTCCGGACAGAAGCGCTGAAGCTTTCTTT; CDR3 protein: CASSLVPDRSAEAFF
J gene: TRBJ2-5; V gene: TRBV11-2; D gene: .; clone size: .; CDR3 DNA: TGTGCCAGCAGCACCCATTGGGGAGAAGAGACCCAGTACTTC; CDR3 protein: CASSTHWGEETQYF
J gene: TRBJ1-5; V gene: TRBV28; D gene: .; clone size: once; CDR3 DNA: TGTGCCACCTACTCGCACAGCGAGATTTATAGCAATCAGCCCCAGCATTTT; CDR3 protein: CATYSHSEIYSNQPQHF
J gene: TRBJ2-7; V gene: TRBV2; D gene: .; clone size: .; CDR3 DNA: TGTGCCAGCAGGGGGGATGAGGGGCCGGGCGAGCAGTACTTC; CDR3 protein: CASRGDEGPGEQYF
J gene: TRBJ1-1; V gene: TRBV19; D gene: .; clone size: few; CDR3 DNA: TGTGCCAGTCAAACAGGGCTAATCACTGAAGCTTTCTTT; CDR3 protein: CASQTGLITEAFF
J gene: TRBJ1-5; V gene: TRBV19; D gene: TRBD1; clone size: .; CDR3 DNA: TGTGCCAGTAGTTCACAGGGGGACAGTCAGCCCCAGCATTTT; CDR3 protein: CASSSQGDSQPQHF
J gene: TRBJ1-6; V gene: TRBV5-1; D gene: TRBD1; clone size: .; CDR3 DNA: TGCGCCAGCAGCAGAGAGGACAGGGACAATTCACCCCTCCACTTT; CDR3 protein: CASSREDRDNSPLHF
J gene: TRBJ2-7; V gene: TRBV7-2; D gene: .; clone size: .; CDR3 DNA: TGTGCCAGCAGCCCGGGGTTCGACAACGAGCAGTACTTC; CDR3 protein: CASSPGFDNEQYF
J gene: TRBJ1-1; V gene: TRBV12-5; D gene: .; clone size: .; CDR3 DNA: TGTGCTAGTGGTTTGACCCCAGGACGTGACACTGAAGCTTTCTTT; CDR3 protein: CASGLTPGRDTEAFF
J gene: TRBJ2-6; V gene: TRBV29-1; D gene: .; clone size: many; CDR3 DNA: TGCAGCGTGCAGACAGGGGCCAACGTCCTGACTTTC; CDR3 protein: CSVQTGANVLTF
J gene: TRBJ2-7; V gene: TRBV5-4; D gene: .; clone size: .; CDR3 DNA: TGTGCCAGCAGCTTAAAAATCTCGGGGGAGCAGTACTTC; CDR3 protein: CASSLKISGEQYF
J gene: TRBJ1-4; V gene: TRBV4-3; D gene: .; clone size: .; CDR3 DNA: TGCGCCAGCAGCCAAGGAGGCAGCACTAATGAAAAACTGTTTTTT; CDR3 protein: CASSQGGSTNEKLFF
J gene: TRBJ1-1; V gene: TRBV7-2; D gene: TRBD1; clone size: .; CDR3 DNA: TGTGCCAGCAGCCACGACAGGGACACTGAAGCTTTCTTT; CDR3 protein: CASSHDRDTEAFF
J gene: TRBJ1-4; V gene: TRBV5-1; D gene: .; clone size: .; CDR3 DNA: TGCGCCAGCAGAACAGGGCAGGGGGAAAAACTGTTTTTT; CDR3 protein: CASRTGQGEKLFF
J gene: TRBJ1-4; V gene: TRBV6-5; D gene: .; clone size: .; CDR3 DNA: TGTGCCAGCAGTTACCAGGGTTGGGGCCGGCTGTTTTTT; CDR3 protein: CASSYQGWGRLFF
J gene: TRBJ2-7; V gene: TRBV6-6; D gene: .; clone size: .; CDR3 DNA: TGTGCCAGCAGTTACGGAGCGGGCACGAACTCCTACGAGCAGTACTTC; CDR3 protein: CASSYGAGTNSYEQYF
J gene: TRBJ2-5; V gene: TRBV10-3; D gene: .; clone size: .; CDR3 DNA: TGTGCCATCAGTGAGTCGCCACAGAGGAAAGAGACCCAGTACTTC; CDR3 protein: CAISESPQRKETQYF
J gene: TRBJ1-4; V gene: TRBV27; D gene: .; clone size: few; CDR3 DNA: TGTGCCAGCAGCTTCTATCCAACTAATGAAAAACTGTTTTTT; CDR3 protein: CASSFYPTNEKLFF
J gene: TRBJ2-7; V gene: TRBV10-2; D gene: TRBD2; clone size: .; CDR3 DNA: TGCGCCAGCACCATAGCGGGAGAGGCCTACGAGCAGTACTTC; CDR3 protein: CASTIAGEAYEQYF
J gene: TRBJ2-1; V gene: TRBV4-2; D gene: .; clone size: .; CDR3 DNA: TGTGCCAGCAGCTCCGAAGGGGAGCAGTTCTTC; CDR3 protein: CASSSEGEQFF
J gene: TRBJ1-2; V gene: TRBV18; D gene: TRBD1; clone size: few; CDR3 DNA: TGTGCCAGCTCACCCGACAGGGGCACTAACTATGGCTACACCTTC; CDR3 protein: CASSPDRGTNYGYTF
J gene: TRBJ2-1; V gene: TRBV2; D gene: TRBD2; clone size: .; CDR3 DNA: TGTGCCAGCAGATCTAGCGGACCCTACAATGAGCAGTTCTTC; CDR3 protein: CASRSSGPYNEQFF
J gene: TRBJ1-1; V gene: TRBV14; D gene: .; clone size: .; CDR3 DNA: TGTGCCAGCAACCCGGGACTCACGAACACTGAAGCTTTCTTT; CDR3 protein: CASNPGLTNTEAFF